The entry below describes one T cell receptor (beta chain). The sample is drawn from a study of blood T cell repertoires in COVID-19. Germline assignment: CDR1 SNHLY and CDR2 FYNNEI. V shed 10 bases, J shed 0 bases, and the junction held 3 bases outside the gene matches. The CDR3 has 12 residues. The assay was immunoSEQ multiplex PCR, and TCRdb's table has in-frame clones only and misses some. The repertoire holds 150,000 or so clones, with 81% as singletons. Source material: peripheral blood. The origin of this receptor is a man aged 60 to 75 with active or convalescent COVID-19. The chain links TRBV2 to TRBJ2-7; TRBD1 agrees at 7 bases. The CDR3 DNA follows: TGTGCCACCGGACAGGACTCCTACGAGCAGTACTTC. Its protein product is CATGQDSYEQYF.